These T cell receptor beta chains were read from a single sample in a study of cytomegalovirus exposure and HLA in healthy donors. This table comes from immunoSEQ multiplex PCR, and its TCRdb copy is limited to in-frame clones, with some not included. This repertoire shows 150,000 to 200,000 clones, about four fifths found once; its top ten account for around 7%. The sample comprised PBMCs. The receptor set was obtained from a man aged 25-45 years in good health and CMV-seropositive. Each CDR3 is given with its conserved first and last residue. D genes are given only for firm matches. Only some rows state a clone size, as once, few, many or a class for expanded clones.

V gene	J gene	D gene	clone size	CDR3 protein	CDR3 DNA
TRBV6-1	TRBJ2-1	TRBD1	few	CASSEEEGAGYNEQFF	TGTGCCAGCAGTGAAGAAGAGGGGGCTGGGTACAATGAGCAGTTCTTC
TRBV6-6	TRBJ2-3	TRBD2	.	CASSPKTSNPDTQYF	TGTGCCAGCAGTCCAAAGACTAGCAACCCAGATACGCAGTATTTT
TRBV28	TRBJ2-7	TRBD2	.	CASRGGVGGYEQYF	TGTGCCAGCAGGGGAGGGGTCGGAGGGTACGAGCAGTACTTC
TRBV7-2	TRBJ2-1	.	.	CASSLTGASYNEQFF	TGTGCCAGCAGCTTGACAGGTGCCTCCTACAATGAGCAGTTCTTC
TRBV6-5	TRBJ2-5	TRBD2	once	CASSLWTSSGETQYF	TGTGCCAGCAGTCTATGGACTAGCAGTGGGGAGACCCAGTACTTC
TRBV27	TRBJ1-5	TRBD1	few	CASRPDRGGNQPQHF	TGTGCCAGCAGGCCAGACAGGGGTGGCAATCAGCCCCAGCATTTT
TRBV5-8	TRBJ2-5	.	.	CASSLGAQGTETQYF	TGTGCCAGCAGCTTGGGAGCCCAGGGGACGGAGACCCAGTACTTC
TRBV28	TRBJ1-1	.	few	CASSPQGGVTEAFF	TGTGCCAGCAGTCCTCAGGGTGGGGTCACTGAAGCTTTCTTT
TRBV14	TRBJ2-5	TRBD1	once	CASSLRDRGQETQYF	TGTGCCAGCAGCCTCCGGGACAGGGGTCAAGAGACCCAGTACTTC
TRBV9	TRBJ2-2	TRBD2	.	CASSGGLANTGELFF	TGTGCCAGCAGCGGGGGACTAGCGAACACCGGGGAGCTGTTTTTT
TRBV11-2	TRBJ1-5	TRBD1	.	CASRPPGTADQPQHF	TGTGCCAGCAGACCTCCCGGGACAGCAGATCAGCCCCAGCATTTT
TRBV27	TRBJ1-6	.	.	CASRFVARNSPLHF	TGTGCCAGCAGATTTGTGGCGAGGAATTCACCCCTCCACTTT
TRBV5-8	TRBJ1-5	.	.	CASSLSFLEGNQPQHF	TGTGCCAGCAGCTTGTCGTTCTTAGAGGGCAATCAGCCCCAGCATTTT
TRBV4-1	TRBJ2-7	.	.	CASSNSRYEQYF	TGCGCCAGCAGCAATAGTCGCTACGAGCAGTACTTC
TRBV5-4	TRBJ1-4	TRBD1	.	CASSPDRSVNEKLFF	TGTGCCAGCAGCCCGGACAGGAGCGTTAATGAAAAACTGTTTTTT
TRBV20-1	TRBJ2-7	.	once	CSALRGYEQYF	TGCAGTGCCCTTAGGGGGTACGAGCAGTACTTC
TRBV11-2	TRBJ2-7	.	.	CASSQTVGIYEQYF	TGCGCCAGCAGCCAAACAGTCGGGATCTACGAGCAGTACTTC
TRBV7-2	TRBJ2-1	TRBD2	.	CASSTRLAHIVTGYNEQFF	TGTGCCAGCAGCACCCGACTAGCCCACATAGTAACAGGCTACAATGAGCAGTTCTTC
TRBV12-1	TRBJ2-5	.	.	CASSFAELTSGGVGETQYF	TGTGCCAGCAGCTTTGCGGAATTGACTAGCGGGGGGGTCGGGGAGACCCAGTACTTC
TRBV14	TRBJ2-5	.	.	CASSQVDETQYF	TGTGCCAGCAGCCAAGTAGATGAGACCCAGTACTTC
TRBV7-9	TRBJ1-1	TRBD1	.	CASSPSVAGGNTEAFF	TGTGCCAGCAGCCCCTCGGTAGCAGGGGGAAACACTGAAGCTTTCTTT